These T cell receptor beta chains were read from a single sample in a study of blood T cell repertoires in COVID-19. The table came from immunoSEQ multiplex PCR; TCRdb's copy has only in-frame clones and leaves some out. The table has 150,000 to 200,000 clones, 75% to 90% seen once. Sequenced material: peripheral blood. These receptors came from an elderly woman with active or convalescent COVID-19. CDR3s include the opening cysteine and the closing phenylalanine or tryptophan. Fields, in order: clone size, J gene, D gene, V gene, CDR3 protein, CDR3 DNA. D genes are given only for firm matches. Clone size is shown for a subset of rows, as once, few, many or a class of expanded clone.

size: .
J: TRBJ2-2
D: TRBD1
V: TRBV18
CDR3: CASSPSRQGPGELFF
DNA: TGTGCCAGCTCACCCTCGAGACAGGGCCCCGGGGAGCTGTTTTTT

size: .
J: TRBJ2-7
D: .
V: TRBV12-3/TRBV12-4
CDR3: CASSSQQGYEQYF
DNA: TGTGCCAGCAGTTCTCAACAGGGCTACGAGCAGTACTTC

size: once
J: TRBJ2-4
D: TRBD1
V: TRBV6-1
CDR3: CASSEAGGASKNIQYF
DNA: TGTGCCAGCAGTGAAGCAGGGGGCGCGTCCAAAAACATTCAGTACTTC

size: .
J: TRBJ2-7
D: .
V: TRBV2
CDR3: CASSSQGDSNEQYF
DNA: TGTGCCAGCAGTTCACAGGGCGATTCGAACGAGCAGTACTTC

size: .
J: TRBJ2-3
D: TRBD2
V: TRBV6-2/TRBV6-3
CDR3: CASSRLAGVRTDTQYF
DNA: TGTGCCAGCAGCAGACTAGCGGGAGTCCGCACAGATACGCAGTATTTT

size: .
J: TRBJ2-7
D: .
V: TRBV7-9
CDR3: CASSSQNTYEQYF
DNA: TGTGCCAGCAGCTCACAGAATACCTACGAGCAGTACTTC

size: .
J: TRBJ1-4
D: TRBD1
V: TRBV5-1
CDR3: CASREGYRGPGEKLFF
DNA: TGCGCCAGCAGGGAGGGGTACAGGGGGCCTGGTGAAAAACTGTTTTTT

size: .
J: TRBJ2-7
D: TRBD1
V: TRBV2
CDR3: CASTLRQGYEQYF
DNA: TGTGCCAGCACCCTGAGACAGGGCTACGAGCAGTACTTC

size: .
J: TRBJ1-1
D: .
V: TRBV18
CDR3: CASSSDNLNTEAFF
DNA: TGTGCCAGCTCCTCGGACAACTTGAACACTGAAGCTTTCTTT

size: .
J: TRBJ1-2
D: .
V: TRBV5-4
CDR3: CASSFPDRNYGYTF
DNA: TGTGCCAGCAGCTTCCCGGACAGAAACTATGGCTACACCTTC

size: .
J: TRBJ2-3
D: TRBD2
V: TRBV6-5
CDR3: CASKGLAGSTDTQYF
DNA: TGTGCCAGCAAGGGACTAGCGGGAAGCACAGATACGCAGTATTTT

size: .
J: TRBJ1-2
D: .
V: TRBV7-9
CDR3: CASSLGTALLNRGNYGYTF
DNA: TGTGCCAGCAGCTTAGGGACCGCTCTCTTAAATAGAGGGAACTATGGCTACACCTTC

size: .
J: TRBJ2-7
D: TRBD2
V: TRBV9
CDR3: CASSVLGTSGGEQYF
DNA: TGTGCCAGCAGCGTCCTCGGGACTAGCGGGGGAGAGCAGTACTTC

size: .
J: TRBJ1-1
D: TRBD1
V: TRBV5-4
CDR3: CASSRAVYGTGGAGTEAFF
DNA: TGTGCCAGCAGCCGAGCCGTCTATGGGACAGGGGGCGCAGGGACTGAAGCTTTCTTT

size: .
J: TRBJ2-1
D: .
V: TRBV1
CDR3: CTSSQDTGSLVHEQFF
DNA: TGCACCAGCAGCCAAGATACGGGGTCTCTGGTGCATGAGCAGTTCTTC

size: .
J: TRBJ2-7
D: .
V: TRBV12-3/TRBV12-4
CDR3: CASSVDRGEQYF
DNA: TGTGCCAGCAGCGTGGATAGAGGCGAGCAGTACTTC

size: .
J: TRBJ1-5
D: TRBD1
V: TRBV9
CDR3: CASSVNRDRDLGGQPQHF
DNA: TGTGCCAGCAGCGTAAACCGGGACAGGGACCTAGGTGGACAGCCCCAGCATTTT

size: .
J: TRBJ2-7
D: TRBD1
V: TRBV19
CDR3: CASATGATYEQYF
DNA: TGTGCCAGTGCGACAGGGGCGACCTACGAGCAGTACTTC

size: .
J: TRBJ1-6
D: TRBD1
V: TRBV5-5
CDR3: CASSLKYRGGPNNSPLHF
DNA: TGTGCCAGCAGCCTAAAATACAGGGGCGGCCCCAATAATTCACCCCTCCACTTT

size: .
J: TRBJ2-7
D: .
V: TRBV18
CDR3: CASSPQKGRSYEQYF
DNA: TGTGCCAGCTCACCCCAGAAGGGGCGCTCCTACGAGCAGTACTTC